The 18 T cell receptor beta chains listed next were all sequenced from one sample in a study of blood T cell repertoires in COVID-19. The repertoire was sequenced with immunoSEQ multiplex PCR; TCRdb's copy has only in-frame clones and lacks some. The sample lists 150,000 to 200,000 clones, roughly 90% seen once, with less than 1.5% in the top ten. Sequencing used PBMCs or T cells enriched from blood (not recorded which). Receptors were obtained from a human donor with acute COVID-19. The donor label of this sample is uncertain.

The CDR3 coding sequence is TGTGCCAGCAGCAGACGGACAGAGTACGAGCAGTACTTC. It specifies CASSRRTEYEQYF. The rearrangement joins TRBV6-5 to TRBJ2-7; a possible D gene is TRBD1 (6 bases). CDR1 is MNHEY, CDR2 SVGAGI, per germline. The germline V and J ends were trimmed by 6 bases and 4 bases, with 13 bases remaining between them. This CDR3 contains 13 residues.

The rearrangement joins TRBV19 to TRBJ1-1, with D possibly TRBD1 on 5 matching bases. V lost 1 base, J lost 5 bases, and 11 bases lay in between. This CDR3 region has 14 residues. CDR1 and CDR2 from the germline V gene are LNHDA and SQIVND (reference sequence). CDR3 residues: CASSIVQGSTEAFF. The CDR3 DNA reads TGTGCCAGTAGTATAGTCCAGGGTAGTACTGAAGCTTTCTTT. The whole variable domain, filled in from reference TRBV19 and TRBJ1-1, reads DGGITQSPKYLFRKEGQNVTLSCEQNLNHDAMYWYRQDPGQGLRLIYYSQIVNDFQKGDIAEGYSVSREKKESFPLTVTSAQKNPTAFYLCASSIVQGSTEAFFGQGTRLTVV.

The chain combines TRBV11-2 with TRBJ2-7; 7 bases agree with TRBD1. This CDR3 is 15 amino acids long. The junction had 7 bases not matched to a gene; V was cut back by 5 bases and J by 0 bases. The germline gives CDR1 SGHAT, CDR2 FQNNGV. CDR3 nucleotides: TGTGCCAGCAGCGACCTCCGGGACAGCTCCTACGAGCAGTACTTC. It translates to CASSDLRDSSYEQYF.

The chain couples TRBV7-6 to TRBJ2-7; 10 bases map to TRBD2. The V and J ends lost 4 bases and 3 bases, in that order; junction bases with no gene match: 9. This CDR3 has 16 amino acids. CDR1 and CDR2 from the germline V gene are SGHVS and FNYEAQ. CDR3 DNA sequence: TGTGCCAGCAGCTCCCGGCTTAGCGGGGGGCGCTACGAGCAGTACTTC. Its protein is CASSSRLSGGRYEQYF. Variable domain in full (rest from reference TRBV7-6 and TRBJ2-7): GAGVSQSPRYKVTKRGQDVALRCDPISGHVSLYWYRQALGQGPEFLTYFNYEAQQDKSGLPNDRFSAERPEGSISTLTIQRTEQRDSAMYRCASSSRLSGGRYEQYFGPGTRLTVT.

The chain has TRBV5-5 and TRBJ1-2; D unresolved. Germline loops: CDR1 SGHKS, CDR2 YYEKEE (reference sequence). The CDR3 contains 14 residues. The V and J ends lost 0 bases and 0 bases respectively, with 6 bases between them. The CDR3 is CASSLEIANYGYTF. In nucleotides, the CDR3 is TGTGCCAGCAGCTTGGAGATAGCTAACTATGGCTACACCTTC.

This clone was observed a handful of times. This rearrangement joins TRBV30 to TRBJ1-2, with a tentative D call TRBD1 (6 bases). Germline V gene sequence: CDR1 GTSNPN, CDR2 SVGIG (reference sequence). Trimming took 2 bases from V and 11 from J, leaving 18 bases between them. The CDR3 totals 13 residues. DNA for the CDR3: TGTGCCTGGAGTTCCCCGGGACAAACTGTTTACACCTTC. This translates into CAWSSPGQTVYTF.

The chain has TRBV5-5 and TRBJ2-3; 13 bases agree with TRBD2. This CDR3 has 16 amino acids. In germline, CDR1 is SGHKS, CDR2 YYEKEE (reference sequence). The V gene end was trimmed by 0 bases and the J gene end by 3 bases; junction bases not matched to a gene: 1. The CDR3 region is CASSLGTSGGTDTQYF. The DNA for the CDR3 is TGTGCCAGCAGCTTGGGGACTAGCGGGGGAACAGATACGCAGTATTTT. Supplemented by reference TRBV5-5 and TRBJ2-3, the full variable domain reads DAGVTQSPTHLIKTRGQQVTLRCSPISGHKSVSWYQQVLGQGPQFIFQYYEKEERGRGNFPDRFSARQFPNYSSELNVNALLLGDSALYLCASSLGTSGGTDTQYFGPGTRLTVL.

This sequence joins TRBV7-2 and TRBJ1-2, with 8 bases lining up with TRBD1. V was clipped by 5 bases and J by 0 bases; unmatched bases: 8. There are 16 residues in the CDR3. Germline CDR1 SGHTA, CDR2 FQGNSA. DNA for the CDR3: TGTGCCAGCAGCCCTGCCGGACAGGGCGCTAACTATGGCTACACCTTC. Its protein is CASSPAGQGANYGYTF.

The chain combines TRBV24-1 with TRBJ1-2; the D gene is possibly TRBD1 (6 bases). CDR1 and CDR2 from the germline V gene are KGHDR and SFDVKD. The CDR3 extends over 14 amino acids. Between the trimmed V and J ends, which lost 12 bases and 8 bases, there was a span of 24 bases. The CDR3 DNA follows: TGTGCCTCGTCCGCGACAGGACTTAAAGGAGGCTACACCTTC. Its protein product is CASSATGLKGGYTF.

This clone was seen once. The CDR3, as DNA: TGCAGCGTTGAAGAAACACCAGGGGATGGCTACACCTTC. This gives the protein CSVEETPGDGYTF. The rearrangement uses TRBV29-1 and TRBJ1-2; a weak D match, TRBD1 (6 bases). The CDR3 length is 13 residues. Germline V gene lookup returns CDR1 SQVTM and CDR2 ANQGSEA. V lost 0 bases and J lost 6, with 11 bases in between. Full variable domain (missing parts from reference TRBV29-1 and TRBJ1-2): SAVISQKPSRDICQRGTSLTIQCQVDSQVTMMFWYRQQPGQSLTLIATANQGSEATYESGFVIDKFPISRPNLTFSTLTVSNMSPEDSSIYLCSVEETPGDGYTFGSGTRLTVV.

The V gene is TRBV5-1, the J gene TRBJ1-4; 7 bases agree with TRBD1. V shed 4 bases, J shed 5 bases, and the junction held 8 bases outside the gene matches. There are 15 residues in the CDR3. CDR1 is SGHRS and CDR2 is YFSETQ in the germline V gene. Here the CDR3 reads CASSDRDSANEKLFF. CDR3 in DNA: TGCGCCAGCAGCGACCGGGACAGCGCAAATGAAAAACTGTTTTTT.

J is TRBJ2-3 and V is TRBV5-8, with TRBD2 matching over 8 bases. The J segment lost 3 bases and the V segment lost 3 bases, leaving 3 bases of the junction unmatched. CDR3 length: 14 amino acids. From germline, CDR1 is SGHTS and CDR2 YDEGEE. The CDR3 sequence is CASSWGTRTDTQYF. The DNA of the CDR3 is TGTGCCAGCAGCTGGGGGACTAGAACAGATACGCAGTATTTT.

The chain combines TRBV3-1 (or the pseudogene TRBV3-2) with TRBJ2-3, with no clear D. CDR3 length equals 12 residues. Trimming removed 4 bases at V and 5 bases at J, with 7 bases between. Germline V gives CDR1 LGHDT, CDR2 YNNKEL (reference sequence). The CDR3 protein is CASSPTEDTQYF. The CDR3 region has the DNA TGTGCCAGCAGCCCCACAGAAGATACGCAGTATTTT.

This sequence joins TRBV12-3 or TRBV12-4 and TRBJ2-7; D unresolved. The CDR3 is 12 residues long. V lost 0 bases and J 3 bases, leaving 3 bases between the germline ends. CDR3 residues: CASSLAGYEQYF. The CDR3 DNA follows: TGTGCCAGCAGTTTAGCCGGCTACGAGCAGTACTTC.

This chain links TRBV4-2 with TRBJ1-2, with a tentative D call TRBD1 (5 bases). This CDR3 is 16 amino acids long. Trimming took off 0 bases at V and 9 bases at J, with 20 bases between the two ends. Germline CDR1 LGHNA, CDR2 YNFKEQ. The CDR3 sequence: CASSQEGMGGDSSYTF. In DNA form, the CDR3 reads TGTGCCAGCAGCCAAGAAGGAATGGGAGGGGACTCCAGCTACACCTTC.

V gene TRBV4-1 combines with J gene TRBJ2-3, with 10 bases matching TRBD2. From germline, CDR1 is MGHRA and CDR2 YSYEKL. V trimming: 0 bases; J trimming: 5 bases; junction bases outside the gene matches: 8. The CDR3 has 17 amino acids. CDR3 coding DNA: TGCGCCAGCAGCCAAGATCCCCTAGCGGGGGTTGGAGATACGCAGTATTTT. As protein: CASSQDPLAGVGDTQYF.

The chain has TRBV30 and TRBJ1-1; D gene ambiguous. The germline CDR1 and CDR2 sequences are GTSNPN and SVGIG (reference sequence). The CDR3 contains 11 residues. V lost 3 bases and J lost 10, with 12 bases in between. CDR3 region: CAWRSGSPAFF. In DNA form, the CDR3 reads TGTGCCTGGAGGTCGGGGTCCCCAGCTTTCTTT.

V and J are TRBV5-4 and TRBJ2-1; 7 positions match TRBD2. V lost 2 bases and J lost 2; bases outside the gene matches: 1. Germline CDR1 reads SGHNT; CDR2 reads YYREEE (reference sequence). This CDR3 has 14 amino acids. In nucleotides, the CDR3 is TGTGCCAGCAGCTTCAGCGGGGCCTACAATGAGCAGTTCTTC. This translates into CASSFSGAYNEQFF.